These 24 T cell receptor beta chains came from one sample sequenced in a study of shared clonotypes between healthy human individuals. Method: immunoSEQ multiplex PCR; TCRdb's copy keeps in-frame clones and lacks some. The sample consists of about 79,000 clones, 62% of them appearing once. Sequencing input: memory CD8+ T cells sorted from blood. Subset denoted: CD45RO+ cells pooled with CCR7-negative TemRA cells. The receptors shown here come from a young man in good health.

This clone was detected only once. J is TRBJ2-7 and V is TRBV11-2; 8 bases match TRBD1. With V trimmed by 3 bases and J by 6 bases, 7 bases remained unmatched. The CDR3 extends over 14 amino acids. Germline CDR1 and CDR2: SGHAT and FQNNGV. The CDR3 protein is CASSLMTGAGEQYF. The CDR3 nucleotides are TGTGCCAGCAGCTTGATGACAGGGGCGGGCGAGCAGTACTTC.

CDR3 bases: TGTGCCAGCAGCTCCGCGGGGATTACCGGGGAGCTGTTTTTT. Translation gives CASSSAGITGELFF. V usage is TRBV7-2 and J usage is TRBJ2-2, with a tentative D call TRBD2 (6 bases). In germline, CDR1 is SGHTA, CDR2 FQGNSA. Trimming removed 4 bases at V and 5 bases at J, with 11 bases between. The CDR3 sequence is 14 residues long.

This chain joins TRBV6-5 and TRBJ2-2, with 7 bases fitting TRBD2. The CDR3 runs 14 residues. V trimming: 10 bases; J trimming: 2 bases; junction bases outside the gene matches: 7. Germline loops: CDR1 MNHEY, CDR2 SVGAGI. CDR3 amino acids: CATTRDYNTGELFF. The CDR3 region has the DNA TGTGCCACCACCCGGGACTACAACACCGGGGAGCTGTTTTTT.

This clone was picked up a small number of times. The chain employs TRBV11-2 and TRBJ2-7, with TRBD1 matching over 7 bases. The CDR3 is 14 residues long. V was pared by 1 base and J by 6 bases, with 6 bases of the junction left unmatched. The V gene's germline CDR1 is SGHAT and CDR2 FQNNGV. Here the CDR3 reads CASSLGTGYPEQYF. The CDR3 DNA is TGTGCCAGCAGCTTAGGGACAGGTTATCCCGAGCAGTACTTC.

This sequence joins TRBV7-2 and TRBJ2-7; 8 nucleotides agree with TRBD2. This CDR3 has 15 residues. V lost 1 base to trimming and J lost 3 bases; unmatched junction nucleotides: 5. Germline V gene data show CDR1 as SGHTA and CDR2 as FQGNSA. CDR3 DNA sequence: TGTGCCAGCAGCTTAGTCGCGACTAGCGTCTACGAGCAGTACTTC. Translated, it gives CASSLVATSVYEQYF. The whole variable domain, remainder taken from reference TRBV7-2 and TRBJ2-7, is GAGVSQSPSNKVTEKGKDVELRCDPISGHTALYWYRQSLGQGLEFLIYFQGNSAPDKSGLPSDRFSAERTGGSVSTLTIQRTQQEDSAVYLCASSLVATSVYEQYFGPGTRLTVT.

The V gene is TRBV7-2, the J gene TRBJ2-5, with 8 bases aligning to TRBD2. The germline gives CDR1 SGHTA, CDR2 FQGNSA. The CDR3 has 14 amino acids. The junction had 8 bases not matched to a gene; V was cut back by 11 bases and J by 0 bases. CDR3 protein: CAVGAGGNQETQYF. The CDR3 region has the DNA TGTGCCGTGGGGGCGGGAGGTAACCAAGAGACCCAGTACTTC.

The V gene is TRBV7-8, the J gene TRBJ2-1; D may be TRBD1 (5 bases). The CDR3 runs to 15 residues. Germline V gives CDR1 SGHVS, CDR2 FQNEAQ. V gave up 5 bases and J gave up 7 bases, with 18 bases separating them. Written as DNA, the CDR3 is TGTGCCAGCAGCCCAACACGCCCAGGGCCAAATGAGCAGTTCTTC. Its protein product is CASSPTRPGPNEQFF.

The V and J genes are TRBV27 and TRBJ1-5, with 7 bases aligning to TRBD1. Germline assignment: CDR1 MNHEY and CDR2 SMNVEV (reference sequence). V shed 10 bases and J 0 bases; nucleotides not matched to a gene: 15. There are 17 residues in the CDR3. The CDR3 is CATRTGTDGYSNQPQHF. The CDR3 DNA is TGTGCCACCCGAACCGGGACAGACGGTTATAGCAATCAGCCCCAGCATTTT.

This clone has just a few counts. A single base is all that separates this from a far larger clone, so a read error is likely. Other DNA sequences in the sample encode the same CDR3. The rearrangement links TRBV9 to TRBJ1-3; the D gene is possibly TRBD1 (6 bases). Trimming took off 0 bases at V and 0 bases at J, with 13 bases between the two ends. The germline V gene encodes CDR1 SGDLS and CDR2 YYNGEE. The CDR3 covers 17 residues. CDR3 amino acids: CASSVGSGQSSGNTIYF. The CDR3 nucleotides are TGTGCCAGCAGCGTAGGATCGGGACAAAGCTCTGGAAACACCATATATTTT.

The V gene is TRBV6-4, the J gene TRBJ2-3, with 7 bases identical to TRBD1. Germline trimming cut 0 bases from V and 6 bases from J; bases unmatched to any gene: 6. The length of the CDR3 is 15 residues. Germline V lookup: CDR1 MRHNA, CDR2 SNTAGT. The CDR3 coding sequence is TGTGCCAGCAGTGACTCGAAGGGGGCCTCGGATACGCAGTATTTT. It specifies CASSDSKGASDTQYF.

The chain carries TRBV21-1 and TRBJ1-1; TRBD1, the table's D call, lacks a check against the DNA. TRBV21-1 is labeled a pseudogene. This CDR3 region has 14 residues. This CDR3 is CASSKGHMNTEAFF. The CDR3 region has the DNA TGTGCCAGCAGCAAAGGACACATGAACACTGAAGCTTTCTTT.

The chain combines TRBV15 with TRBJ1-4; D is possibly TRBD1 (6 bases). The CDR3 covers 15 residues. Deletions cut 0 bases from V and 7 bases from J, with 12 bases between. CDR1 and CDR2 (germline): LNHNV, YYDKDF (reference sequence). The CDR3 here is CATSRDKGGVEKLFF. CDR3 sequence (DNA): TGTGCCACCAGCAGAGATAAAGGGGGGGTTGAAAAACTGTTTTTT.

The table lists this clone with many counts. V is TRBV7-6 and J is TRBJ2-1; 8 nucleotides line up with TRBD2. In germline, CDR1 is SGHVS, CDR2 FNYEAQ. The CDR3 runs to 13 residues. Germline trimming cut 5 bases from V and 8 bases from J; bases unmatched to any gene: 5. Here the CDR3 reads CASSGTRPDEQFF. The DNA of the CDR3 is TGTGCCAGCAGCGGGACTAGACCCGATGAGCAGTTCTTC.

This chain links TRBV9 with TRBJ1-1, with D possibly TRBD1 on 5 matching bases. The CDR3 consists of 15 residues. Germline CDR1 and CDR2: SGDLS and YYNGEE. Trimming shortened V by 1 base and J by 1 base, and 11 bases separated the two germline ends. The CDR3 DNA reads as TGTGCCAGCAGCGTACGCGAGGGGCCGAACACTGAAGCTTTCTTT. It translates to CASSVREGPNTEAFF.

The chain employs TRBV5-6 and TRBJ2-6; TRBD2 is a possible D gene (6 bases). CDR1 and CDR2 from the germline V gene are SGHDT and YYEEEE. The CDR3 consists of 16 residues. The V end was cut by 0 bases, the J end by 9 bases, with 16 bases between. The CDR3 coding sequence is TGTGCCAGCAGCTTGGCCCCCGCTATAGCGGTCAACGTCCTGACTTTC. It is translated as CASSLAPAIAVNVLTF.

This chain connects TRBV5-5 to TRBJ2-1; D ambiguous. The CDR3 extends over 15 amino acids. The germline gives CDR1 SGHKS, CDR2 YYEKEE (reference sequence). Trimming cost V 4 bases and J 4 bases, with 15 bases left between them. The CDR3 coding sequence is TGTGCCAGCAGCCAAGCTGGGGAATCTTACAATGAGCAGTTCTTC. Encoded protein: CASSQAGESYNEQFF. The full variable domain, in which reference TRBV5-5 and TRBJ2-1 provide the parts outside the CDR3, is DAGVTQSPTHLIKTRGQQVTLRCSPISGHKSVSWYQQVLGQGPQFIFQYYEKEERGRGNFPDRFSARQFPNYSSELNVNALLLGDSALYLCASSQAGESYNEQFFGPGTRLTVL.

With regard to this clone: This is likely an artifact of a read error, given a far larger clone one base away. DNA of the CDR3: TGTGCCAGTAGTATATCGGCGGATGGCTACACCTTC. Its translation: CASSISADGYTF. The chain employs TRBV19 and TRBJ1-2; no definite D call. CDR3 length equals 12 residues. Between the trimmed V and J ends, which lost 2 bases and 6 bases, there was a span of 7 bases. Germline loops: CDR1 LNHDA, CDR2 SQIVND (reference sequence).

The chain is built from TRBV11-2 and TRBJ2-7; D remains ambiguous. This CDR3 spans 11 amino acids. The germline V gene encodes CDR1 SGHAT and CDR2 FQNNGV. Deletions cut 10 bases from V and 0 bases from J, with 7 bases between. The CDR3 spells CAITDSYEQYF. In nucleotides, the CDR3 is TGTGCCATCACAGACTCCTACGAGCAGTACTTC.

The gene calls are TRBV28 and TRBJ2-7; D is undetermined. Per germline, CDR1 MDHEN and CDR2 SYDVKM. There are 13 residues in the CDR3. Deletions cut 5 bases from V and 2 bases from J, with 10 bases between. CDR3 nucleotide sequence: TGTGCCAGCAGTCCCAATCTAGCCTACGAGCAGTACTTC. It translates to CASSPNLAYEQYF.

V is TRBV10-3 and J is TRBJ1-2; D remains unclear. The ends were cut back, 6 bases at V and 4 bases at J, with 6 bases in the middle. This CDR3 is 11 amino acids long. Germline assignment: CDR1 ENHRY and CDR2 SYGVKD. CDR3 nucleotides: TGTGCCATCAGAGAGGGCTATGGCTACACCTTC. Translation: CAIREGYGYTF.

This clone appeared a single time. The chain uses TRBV5-8 and TRBJ1-5, with no clear D. CDR3 length equals 18 residues. V was shortened by 0 bases and J by 0 bases, with 16 bases between the two germline ends. Looked up from germline, CDR1 is SGHTS and CDR2 is YDEGEE. The chain's CDR3 is CASSLADGWGYSNQPQHF. CDR3 sequence (DNA): TGTGCCAGCAGCTTGGCGGATGGATGGGGATATAGCAATCAGCCCCAGCATTTT. Complete variable domain (other parts from reference TRBV5-8 and TRBJ1-5): EAGVTQSPTHLIKTRGQQATLRCSPISGHTSVYWYQQALGLGLQFLLWYDEGEERNRGNFPPRFSGRQFPNYSSELNVNALELEDSALYLCASSLADGWGYSNQPQHFGDGTRLSIL.

The V gene is TRBV7-9, the J gene TRBJ2-7; 12 bases are a match to TRBD2. The CDR3 contains 14 residues. The V and J ends lost 5 bases and 5 bases, in that order; junction bases with no gene match: 4. Germline CDR1 reads SEHNR; CDR2 reads FQNEAQ (reference sequence). The CDR3 nucleotides are TGTGCCAGCAGCCCGACTAGCGGGAGCCACGAGCAGTACTTC. Translation: CASSPTSGSHEQYF.

The J gene is TRBJ2-5, the V gene TRBV15; D may match TRBD1 or TRBD2 (7 bases each). The V and J ends lost 3 bases and 4 bases respectively, with 15 bases between them. This CDR3 is built from 15 residues. CDR1 and CDR2 (germline): LNHNV, YYDKDF (reference sequence). CDR3 coding DNA: TGTGCCACCAGCAGGGGAGGGGGCGACGGAGAGACCCAGTACTTC. Translated: CATSRGGGDGETQYF.

This clone was seen a single time. The rearrangement links TRBV7-8 to TRBJ1-2; D unresolved. The V end was cut by 8 bases, the J end by 3 bases, with 10 bases between. Per germline, CDR1 SGHVS and CDR2 FQNEAQ. The CDR3 contains 12 residues. CDR3 DNA: TGTGCCAGCTCCCCGATAGACTATGGCTACACCTTC. It is translated as CASSPIDYGYTF.